Listed here are 10 T cell receptor beta chains from one sample, sequenced in a study of shared clonotypes between healthy human individuals. Clones were read by immunoSEQ multiplex PCR, and TCRdb kept only the in-frame ones, dropping some. The table records 2 million to 2.5 million clones, approximately 93% of them present only once. Material for sequencing was naive CD4+ T cells from PBMCs. Subset reported: CD45RA+ positively selected. These TCRs come from a young man in good health. Some clones in this sample may be carry-over from other donors' samples.

The CDR3 reads CAIPGLAGGVHTGELFF. The CDR3 DNA reads TGCGCCATCCCGGGACTAGCGGGAGGGGTTCACACCGGGGAGCTGTTTTTT. The chain couples TRBV5-1 to TRBJ2-2; 16 bases agree with TRBD2. Germline trimming cut 9 bases from V and 3 bases from J; bases unmatched to any gene: 8. CDR1 SGHRS and CDR2 YFSETQ come from the germline V gene. This CDR3 has 17 residues.

This clone was seen only once. The rearrangement uses TRBV7-3 and TRBJ2-1; D not certain. Germline CDR1 and CDR2: SGHTA and FQGTGA. The CDR3 sequence is 14 residues long. Trimming left V 5 bases short and J 4 bases short, with 12 bases between. The CDR3: CASSLRNTYNEQFF. In DNA form, the CDR3 reads TGTGCCAGCAGCCTCCGGAACACATACAATGAGCAGTTCTTC.

The chain recombines TRBV10-3 with TRBJ1-2, with 8 bases fitting TRBD1. The V gene's germline CDR1 is ENHRY and CDR2 SYGVKD. Losses at the gene ends were 0 bases for V and 1 base for J; bases not matched to a gene: 7. The CDR3 sequence is 17 residues long. The CDR3 region has the DNA TGTGCCATCAGTGAGTCCCGACAGGGGAAGTATAACTATGGCTACACCTTC. Protein sequence: CAISESRQGKYNYGYTF.

This chain joins TRBV5-6 and TRBJ1-2; D uncertain. This CDR3 has 14 amino acids. Looked up from germline, CDR1 is SGHDT and CDR2 is YYEEEE. V lost 4 bases to trimming and J lost 4 bases, with 14 bases between them. CDR3 sequence: CASSPRERIYGYTF. The CDR3 coding sequence is TGTGCCAGCAGCCCCCGAGAGCGGATCTATGGCTACACCTTC.

The rearrangement links TRBV19 to TRBJ1-5; 8 bases are a match to TRBD1. Per the germline V gene, CDR1 is LNHDA and CDR2 is SQIVND (reference sequence). Trimming at V came to 5 bases and at J to 5 bases, leaving 14 bases not matched to a gene. CDR3 length: 17 amino acids. The CDR3 nucleotides are TGTGCCAGTAGTCCTACCAGGGGGCAAGGGGTTTATCAGCCCCAGCATTTT. Translated, it gives CASSPTRGQGVYQPQHF. The full variable domain, completed using reference TRBV19 and TRBJ1-5, is DGGITQSPKYLFRKEGQNVTLSCEQNLNHDAMYWYRQDPGQGLRLIYYSQIVNDFQKGDIAEGYSVSREKKESFPLTVTSAQKNPTAFYLCASSPTRGQGVYQPQHFGDGTRLSIL.

A remark on this clone: Other DNA sequences within the sample encode an identical CDR3. The rearrangement joins TRBV5-1 to TRBJ2-1; weak D call: TRBD2 (5 bases). CDR1 is SGHRS, CDR2 YFSETQ, per germline. The CDR3 contains 13 residues. V shed 1 base and J shed 4 bases, with 6 bases lying between them. The CDR3 sequence: CASSLSGYNEQFF. The CDR3 coding sequence is TGCGCCAGCAGCTTGAGCGGTTACAATGAGCAGTTCTTC.

This clone was picked up a small number of times. This sequence joins TRBV19 and TRBJ1-2; 7 bases match TRBD1. Unmatched junction bases numbered 2, after V lost 7 bases and J lost 3 bases. The length of the CDR3 is 12 residues. Germline V CDR1 and CDR2: LNHDA, SQIVND (reference sequence). The CDR3 nucleotides are TGTGCCAGTATTACAGGGGACTATGGCTACACCTTC. It translates to CASITGDYGYTF.

The J gene is TRBJ2-7, the V gene TRBV5-1; 9 bases map to TRBD1. From germline, CDR1 is SGHRS and CDR2 YFSETQ. The CDR3 has 14 amino acids. J lost 5 bases, V lost 0 bases, and 3 bases had no gene match. CDR3 amino acids: CASSLGQGVDEQYF. The DNA for the CDR3 is TGCGCCAGCAGCTTGGGACAGGGGGTCGACGAGCAGTACTTC.

The chain couples TRBV4-3 to TRBJ2-7, with 9 bases lining up with TRBD1. V dropped 3 bases and J dropped 3; count of bases not matched to a gene: 3. From germline, CDR1 is LGHNA and CDR2 YSLEER. The CDR3 covers 14 residues. Here the CDR3 reads CASSQEDRGYEQYF. Here the CDR3 DNA reads TGCGCCAGCAGCCAGGAGGACAGGGGCTACGAGCAGTACTTC.

The table lists this clone with a count of one. The chain is built from TRBV5-1 and TRBJ2-1; TRBD1 matches 7 bases. V gave up 7 bases and J gave up 9 bases; unmatched junction bases: 10. The CDR3 extends over 13 amino acids. Germline CDR1 reads SGHRS; CDR2 reads YFSETQ. The CDR3 sequence: CASPFQGGIEQFF. The CDR3, as DNA: TGCGCCAGCCCCTTCCAAGGGGGCATTGAGCAGTTCTTC.